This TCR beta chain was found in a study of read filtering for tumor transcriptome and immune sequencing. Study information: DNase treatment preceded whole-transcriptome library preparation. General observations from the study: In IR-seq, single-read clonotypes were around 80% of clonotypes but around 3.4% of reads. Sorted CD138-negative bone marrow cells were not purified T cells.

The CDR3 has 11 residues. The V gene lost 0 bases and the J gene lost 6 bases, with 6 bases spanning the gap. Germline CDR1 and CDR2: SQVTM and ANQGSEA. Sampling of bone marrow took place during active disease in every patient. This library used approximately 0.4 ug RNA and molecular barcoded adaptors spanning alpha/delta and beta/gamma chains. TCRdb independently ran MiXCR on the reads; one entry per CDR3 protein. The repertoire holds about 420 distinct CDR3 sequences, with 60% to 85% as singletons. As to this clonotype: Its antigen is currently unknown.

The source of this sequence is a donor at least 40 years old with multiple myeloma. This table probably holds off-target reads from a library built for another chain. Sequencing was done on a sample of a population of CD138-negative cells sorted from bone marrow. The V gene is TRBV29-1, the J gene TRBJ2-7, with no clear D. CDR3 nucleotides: TGCAGCGTTGAAGACAGTTCCGAGCAGTACTTC. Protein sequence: CSVEDSSEQYF.